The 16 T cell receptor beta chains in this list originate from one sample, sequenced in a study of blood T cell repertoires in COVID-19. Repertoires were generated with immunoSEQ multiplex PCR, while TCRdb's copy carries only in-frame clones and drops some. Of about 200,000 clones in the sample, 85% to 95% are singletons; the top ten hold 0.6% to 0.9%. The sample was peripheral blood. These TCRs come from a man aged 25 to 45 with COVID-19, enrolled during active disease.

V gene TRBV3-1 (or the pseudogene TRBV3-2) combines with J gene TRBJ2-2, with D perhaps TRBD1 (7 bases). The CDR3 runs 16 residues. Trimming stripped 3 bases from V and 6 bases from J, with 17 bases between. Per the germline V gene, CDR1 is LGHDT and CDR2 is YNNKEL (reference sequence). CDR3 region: CASSQEGAHRAGELFF. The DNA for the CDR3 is TGTGCCAGCAGCCAGGAGGGGGCGCATCGCGCCGGGGAGCTGTTTTTT.

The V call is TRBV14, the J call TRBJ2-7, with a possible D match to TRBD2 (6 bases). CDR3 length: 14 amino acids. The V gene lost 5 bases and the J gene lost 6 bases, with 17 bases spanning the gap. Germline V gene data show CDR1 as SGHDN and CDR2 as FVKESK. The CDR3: CASSGAKVGGEQYF. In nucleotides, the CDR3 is TGTGCCAGCAGCGGGGCGAAGGTCGGGGGCGAGCAGTACTTC.

Here the CDR3 DNA reads TGTGCCAGCAGCTTATCGGGGGGTGGAAGCCCCTACGAGCAGTACTTC. Protein product: CASSLSGGGSPYEQYF. This rearrangement joins TRBV7-9 to TRBJ2-7; 7 nucleotides align to TRBD2. Losses at the gene ends were 2 bases for V and 2 bases for J; bases not matched to a gene: 9. Looked up from germline, CDR1 is SEHNR and CDR2 is FQNEAQ (reference sequence). The CDR3 runs to 16 residues.

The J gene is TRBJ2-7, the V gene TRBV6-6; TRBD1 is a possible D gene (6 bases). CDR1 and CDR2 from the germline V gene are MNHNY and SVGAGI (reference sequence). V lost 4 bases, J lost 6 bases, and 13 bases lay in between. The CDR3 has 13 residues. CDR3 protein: CASSSGESSEQYF. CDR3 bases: TGTGCCAGCAGTTCAGGGGAGTCAAGCGAGCAGTACTTC.

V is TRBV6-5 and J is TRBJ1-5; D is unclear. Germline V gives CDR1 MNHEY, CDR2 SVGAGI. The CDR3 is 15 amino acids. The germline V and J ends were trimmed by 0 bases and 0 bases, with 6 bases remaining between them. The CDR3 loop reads CASSYSRNSNQPQHF. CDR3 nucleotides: TGTGCCAGCAGTTACTCCAGAAATAGCAATCAGCCCCAGCATTTT.

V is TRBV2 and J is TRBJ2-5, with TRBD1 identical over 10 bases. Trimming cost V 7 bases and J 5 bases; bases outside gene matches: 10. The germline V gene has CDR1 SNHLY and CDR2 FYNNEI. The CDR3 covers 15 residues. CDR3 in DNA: TGTGCCAGCACCGGGACAGGGGAGTTCAGCGAGACCCAGTACTTC. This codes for CASTGTGEFSETQYF.

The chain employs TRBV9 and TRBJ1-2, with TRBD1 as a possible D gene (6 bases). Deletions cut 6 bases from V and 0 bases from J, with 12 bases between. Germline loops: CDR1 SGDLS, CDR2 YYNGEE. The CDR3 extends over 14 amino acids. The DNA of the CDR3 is TGTGCCAGCAAGACGACAGGAGCTAACTATGGCTACACCTTC. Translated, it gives CASKTTGANYGYTF.

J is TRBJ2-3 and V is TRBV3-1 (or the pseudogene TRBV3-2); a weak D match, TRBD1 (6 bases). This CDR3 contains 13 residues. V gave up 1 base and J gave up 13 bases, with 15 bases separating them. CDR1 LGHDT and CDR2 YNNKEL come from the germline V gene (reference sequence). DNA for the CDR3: TGTGCCAGCAGCCAAGGGGGACACACACCCGAGTATTTT. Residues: CASSQGGHTPEYF.

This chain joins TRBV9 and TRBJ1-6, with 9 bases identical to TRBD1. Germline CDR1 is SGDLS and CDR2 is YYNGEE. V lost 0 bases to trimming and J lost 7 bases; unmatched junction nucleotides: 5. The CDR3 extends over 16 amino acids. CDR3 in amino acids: CASSVAAGTGNSPLHF. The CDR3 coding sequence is TGTGCCAGCAGCGTAGCTGCCGGGACAGGGAATTCACCCCTCCACTTT.

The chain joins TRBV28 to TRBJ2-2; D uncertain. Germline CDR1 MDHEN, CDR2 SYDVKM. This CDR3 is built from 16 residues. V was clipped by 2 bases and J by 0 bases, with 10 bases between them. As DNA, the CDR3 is TGTGCCAGCAGTTTAGTCACGCCAGCGAACACCGGGGAGCTGTTTTTT. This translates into CASSLVTPANTGELFF.

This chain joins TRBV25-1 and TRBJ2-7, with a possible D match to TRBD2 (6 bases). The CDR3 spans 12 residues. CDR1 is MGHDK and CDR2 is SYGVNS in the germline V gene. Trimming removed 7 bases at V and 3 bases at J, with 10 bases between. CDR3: CASIRGIYEQYF. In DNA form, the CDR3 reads TGTGCCAGCATACGGGGGATCTACGAGCAGTACTTC.

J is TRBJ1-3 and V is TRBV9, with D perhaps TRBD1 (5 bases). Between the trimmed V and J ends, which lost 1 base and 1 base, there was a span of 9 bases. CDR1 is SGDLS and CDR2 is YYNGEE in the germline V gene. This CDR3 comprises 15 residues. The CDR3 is CASSVQGSSGNTIYF. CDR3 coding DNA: TGTGCCAGCAGCGTACAGGGCTCTTCTGGAAACACCATATATTTT.

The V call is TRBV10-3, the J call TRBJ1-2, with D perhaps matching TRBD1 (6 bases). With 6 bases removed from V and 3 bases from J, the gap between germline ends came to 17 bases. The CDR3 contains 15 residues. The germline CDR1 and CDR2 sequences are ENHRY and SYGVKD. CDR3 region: CAISAPSQGDYGYTF. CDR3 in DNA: TGTGCCATCAGCGCGCCCTCACAGGGAGACTATGGCTACACCTTC.

CDR3 in amino acids: CASSQPPDLRTGNTIYF. DNA for the CDR3: TGTGCCAGCAGCCAACCACCGGACTTAAGGACTGGAAACACCATATATTTT. The genes are TRBV4-2 and TRBJ1-3; no clear D. V lost 2 bases to trimming and J lost 2 bases, with 16 bases between them. This CDR3 has 17 residues. Looked up from germline, CDR1 is LGHNA and CDR2 is YNFKEQ.

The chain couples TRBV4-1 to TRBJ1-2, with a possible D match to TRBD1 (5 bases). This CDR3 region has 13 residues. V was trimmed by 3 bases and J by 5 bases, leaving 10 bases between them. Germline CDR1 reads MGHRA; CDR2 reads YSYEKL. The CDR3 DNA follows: TGCGCCAGCAGCCATGGGGCAGAATATGGCTACACCTTC. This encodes CASSHGAEYGYTF.

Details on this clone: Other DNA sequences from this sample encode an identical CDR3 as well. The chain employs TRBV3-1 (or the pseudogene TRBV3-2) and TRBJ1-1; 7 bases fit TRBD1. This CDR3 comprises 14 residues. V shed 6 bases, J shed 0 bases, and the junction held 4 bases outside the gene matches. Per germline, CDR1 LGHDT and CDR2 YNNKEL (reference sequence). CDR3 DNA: TGTGCCAGCAGTCGGGACAGAATGAACACTGAAGCTTTCTTT. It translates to CASSRDRMNTEAFF.